A selection of T cell receptor beta chains follows, all from one sample in a study of CD8+CD57+ T cells in acquired aplastic anemia. MiXCR, run by TCRdb on the reads, gives a single entry per CDR3 protein. The table lists more than 150,000 distinct CDR3 sequences, around 65% of them singletons. The sample taken for sequencing was sorted CD4+, CD8+, or CD8+CD57+ T cells (not recorded which) from PBMCs. The source of these receptors is a human donor with severe aplastic anemia or a healthy control (not recorded which). Both conserved end residues are part of each CDR3. A D gene is named only where the DNA matches it firmly.

TRBJ1-2,TRBV27,NA,CASRSWQGDGYTF
TRBJ2-7,TRBV29-1,TRBD1,CSVEGGTGDIGEQYF
TRBJ2-1,TRBV12-3/TRBV12-4,NA,CASELEANEQFF
TRBJ2-3,TRBV20-1,TRBD2,CSAAPLGTSGRTDTQYF
TRBJ2-4,TRBV9,NA,CASSTGHPVAKNIQYF
TRBJ1-2,TRBV10-3,TRBD1,CAITGTGGYYGYTF
TRBJ2-3,TRBV19,TRBD2,CASTPAGLAGGPRDTQYF
TRBJ2-3,TRBV9,TRBD2,CASSFLAGADTQYF
TRBJ2-7,TRBV7-2,NA,CASRPGGPSSYEQYF
TRBJ2-7,TRBV6-5,NA,CASTSPFTAEQYF
TRBJ2-2,TRBV7-9,TRBD2,CASSSSRGANTGELFF
TRBJ1-1,TRBV5-1,NA,CASGQYLGNTEAFF
TRBJ1-4,TRBV7-8,NA,CASSPIVYNEKLFF
TRBJ2-1,TRBV5-1,NA,CASSQLNQGNEQFF
TRBJ2-1,TRBV24-1,NA,CATSVSGGLDEQFF
TRBJ2-7,TRBV20-1,TRBD1,CSARRQGYEQYF
TRBJ2-5,TRBV9,TRBD1,CSGGQETQYF
TRBJ1-2,TRBV2,TRBD1,CASTHIIGQGGFNYGYTF
TRBJ1-5,TRBV5-8,NA,CASSLLTASASNQPQHF
TRBJ2-5,TRBV7-9,TRBD2,CASSLGTSGGPGAQYF
TRBJ2-2,TRBV19,NA,CASSIYTGELFF
TRBJ2-3,TRBV20-1,NA,CSARAISDTQYF
TRBJ1-2,TRBV7-2,TRBD1,CASSVLPGQGSGYTF
TRBJ2-7,TRBV10-3,NA,CAISESGRDYEQYF
TRBJ1-4,TRBV10-1,TRBD1,CASSESWPTGKTATNEKLFF
TRBJ2-3,TRBV9,TRBD2,CASSVGGRALTDTQYF
TRBJ2-6,TRBV7-2,TRBD2,CASSLFWWGGDGSGRFSGADVLTF
TRBJ2-7,TRBV6-5,NA,CASSLDPQSYEQYF
TRBJ2-1,TRBV20-1,NA,CSSGPNGVDEQFF
TRBJ2-1,TRBV19,NA,CASTRTWDVNEQFF
TRBJ1-2,TRBV7-8,NA,CASSSGGPYGYTF
TRBJ1-3,TRBV28,NA,CASSNTGTGNTIYF
TRBJ1-2,TRBV7-2,NA,CASSKRQVYGYTF
TRBJ2-7,TRBV6-6,NA,CASSITGQVSEQYF
TRBJ1-2,TRBV7-9,NA,CASSLSETGYTF
TRBJ2-5,TRBV25-1,TRBD1,CASSELGTGAPGETQYF
TRBJ2-1,TRBV27,TRBD2,CASSLVRGLAGDEQFF
TRBJ1-3,TRBV15,NA,CATSRDMGNGNTIYF
TRBJ1-1,TRBV2,NA,CASSLGEYTEAFF
TRBJ2-7,TRBV7-9,NA,CASSLAGDEQYF
TRBJ1-3,TRBV7-8,TRBD1,CASSSQSTGWGDTIYF
TRBJ2-5,TRBV12-3/TRBV12-4,NA,CATSDLLETQYF
TRBJ1-1,TRBV9,TRBD1,CASSFSGGGNTEAFF
TRBJ1-2,TRBV7-9,NA,CASSLGRDNGYTF
TRBJ1-2,TRBV5-8,TRBD1,CASSLTGVSTF
TRBJ1-1,TRBV4-1,NA,CASSMGDWTEAFF
TRBJ2-2,TRBV7-2,NA,CASSFGARTGELFF
TRBJ2-7,TRBV7-2,NA,CASSLVESGTYEQYF
TRBJ1-2,TRBV30,NA,CAWSVGEAYGYTF
TRBJ1-1,TRBV28,TRBD1,CASSFRGQRLEAFF
TRBJ1-1,TRBV9,NA,CASSVDSVTGNTEAFF